The 13 T cell receptor beta chains given below trace back to one sample, sequenced in a study of beta chain features in type 1 diabetes. The authors reverse transcribed all of the isolated RNA, so sequencing captured expressed TCRB transcripts. Clones were sequenced by immunoSEQ multiplex PCR, and TCRdb holds only the in-frame ones, with some missing. The data show 200,000 to 250,000 clones, less than 35% seen once. Sample: central memory CD4+ T cells from blood. The receptors derive from a man under 40 in good health.

This rearrangement joins TRBV6-6 to TRBJ2-7; maybe TRBD1 (6 bases). Trimming stripped 3 bases from V and 6 bases from J, with 15 bases between. The CDR3 sequence is 14 residues long. Germline assignment: CDR1 MNHNY and CDR2 SVGAGI (reference sequence). The CDR3 loop reads CASSYSGDRVEQYF. The CDR3 DNA reads as TGTGCCAGCAGTTATTCAGGGGATCGGGTCGAGCAGTACTTC.

This chain connects TRBV7-2 to TRBJ2-1; D is perhaps TRBD1 or TRBD2 (5 bases each). Trimming took 0 bases from V and 4 from J, leaving 10 bases between them. The CDR3 is made up of 15 amino acids. Germline CDR1 and CDR2: SGHTA and FQGNSA. DNA of the CDR3: TGTGCCAGCAGCTTAGCGGGACCCTTGTACAATGAGCAGTTCTTC. This gives the protein CASSLAGPLYNEQFF.

The chain carries TRBV7-2 and TRBJ2-1; D possibly corresponds to TRBD1 (5 bases). V gave up 5 bases and J gave up 0 bases, with 11 bases separating them. This CDR3 is built from 15 residues. CDR1 and CDR2 from the germline V gene are SGHTA and FQGNSA. Written as DNA, the CDR3 is TGTGCCAGCAGCGAACAGGTGAGCTCCTACAATGAGCAGTTCTTC. Translating gives CASSEQVSSYNEQFF.

The rearrangement joins TRBV7-9 to TRBJ2-5; no clear D gene. V was shortened by 2 bases and J by 1 base, with 8 bases between the two germline ends. Per germline, CDR1 SEHNR and CDR2 FQNEAQ (reference sequence). CDR3 length equals 14 residues. The CDR3 DNA sequence: TGTGCCAGCAGCTTAACTATTCCCCAAGAGACCCAGTACTTC. The encoded protein is CASSLTIPQETQYF.

V usage is TRBV30 and J usage is TRBJ2-5, with 11 bases aligning to TRBD2. CDR1 GTSNPN and CDR2 SVGIG come from the germline V gene (reference sequence). V lost 4 bases, J lost 4 bases, and 5 bases stayed unmatched. The CDR3 length is 14 residues. The CDR3 DNA is TGTGCCTGGAATAGCGGGAGGGACTCAGAGACCCAGTACTTC. Translating gives CAWNSGRDSETQYF. Complete variable domain (other parts from reference TRBV30 and TRBJ2-5): SQTIHQWPATLVQPVGSPLSLECTVEGTSNPNLYWYRQAAGRGLQLLFYSVGIGQISSEVPQNLSASRPQDRQFILSSKKLLLSDSGFYLCAWNSGRDSETQYFGPGTRLLVL.

The rearrangement links TRBV7-2 to TRBJ1-5; no reliable D call. V was cut by 4 bases and J by 6 bases, with 10 bases left in between. CDR1 is SGHTA, CDR2 FQGNSA, per germline. The CDR3 totals 13 residues. The CDR3 spells CASSSDLGQPQHF. The CDR3, as DNA: TGTGCCAGCAGCTCCGATCTGGGTCAGCCCCAGCATTTT. The variable domain in full, completed from reference TRBV7-2 and TRBJ1-5, reads GAGVSQSPSNKVTEKGKDVELRCDPISGHTALYWYRQSLGQGLEFLIYFQGNSAPDKSGLPSDRFSAERTGGSVSTLTIQRTQQEDSAVYLCASSSDLGQPQHFGDGTRLSIL.

This clone was counted at least ten times. Distinct nucleotide sequences in the sample also encode this CDR3. This sequence joins TRBV7-9 and TRBJ1-6, with unresolved D. CDR3 length: 13 residues. Germline V gene lookup returns CDR1 SEHNR and CDR2 FQNEAQ (reference sequence). V was cut by 5 bases and J by 8 bases, with 10 bases left in between. CDR3 coding DNA: TGTGCCAGCAGCCCAACGCGGGATTCACCCCTCCACTTT. It specifies CASSPTRDSPLHF.

Ten or more counts support this clone. The genes are TRBV7-2 and TRBJ2-5; 9 positions match TRBD2. The CDR3 is 14 amino acids. V lost 3 bases, J lost 4 bases, and 3 bases stayed unmatched. Germline CDR1 is SGHTA and CDR2 is FQGNSA. CDR3 sequence reads: CASSFASGAETQYF. DNA of the CDR3: TGTGCCAGCAGCTTCGCTAGCGGGGCAGAGACCCAGTACTTC. Full variable domain (rest looked up from reference TRBV7-2 and TRBJ2-5): GAGVSQSPSNKVTEKGKDVELRCDPISGHTALYWYRQSLGQGLEFLIYFQGNSAPDKSGLPSDRFSAERTGGSVSTLTIQRTQQEDSAVYLCASSFASGAETQYFGPGTRLLVL.

This clone was recorded a few times. The chain uses TRBV7-6 and TRBJ2-3, with 9 bases matching TRBD1. The CDR3 is made up of 16 amino acids. In germline, CDR1 is SGHVS, CDR2 FNYEAQ. Germline trimming cut 5 bases from V and 2 bases from J; bases unmatched to any gene: 8. The DNA of the CDR3 is TGTGCCAGCAGCCTCGGGACAGGGCTGCCCACAGATACGCAGTATTTT. Translation: CASSLGTGLPTDTQYF.

The table lists this clone with a few counts. The rearrangement uses TRBV5-1 and TRBJ1-6; 7 bases align to TRBD1. CDR1 SGHRS and CDR2 YFSETQ come from the germline V gene. Germline trimming cut 2 bases from V and 11 bases from J; bases unmatched to any gene: 7. There are 14 residues in the CDR3. CDR3 amino acids: CASSFLGGGAPLHF. The CDR3 nucleotides read TGCGCCAGCAGCTTTCTAGGGGGCGGCGCACCCCTCCACTTT.

This clone was observed a few times. This chain links TRBV2 with TRBJ2-3; possible D gene TRBD2, 5 bases. The V gene lost 3 bases and the J gene lost 3 bases, with 16 bases spanning the gap. CDR3 length: 16 amino acids. Germline lookup yields CDR1 SNHLY and CDR2 FYNNEI. The CDR3 DNA reads TGTGCCAGCAGTGACGGACTGAAAGCCCCAACAGATACGCAGTATTTT. Translated, it gives CASSDGLKAPTDTQYF.

The rearrangement joins TRBV7-2 to TRBJ2-1; 9 nucleotides match TRBD2. Germline CDR1 SGHTA, CDR2 FQGNSA. The CDR3 runs to 12 residues. V shed 1 base and J 14 bases; nucleotides not matched to a gene: 3. This chain's CDR3 is CASSLEAGGKFF. CDR3 coding DNA: TGTGCCAGCAGCTTAGAAGCGGGAGGAAAGTTCTTC.

This clone has a handful of counts. The gene calls are TRBV9 and TRBJ1-4; D not resolved. In germline, CDR1 is SGDLS, CDR2 YYNGEE. This CDR3 is built from 15 residues. Trimming pared 3 bases from V and 4 bases from J, leaving 13 bases between. In nucleotides, the CDR3 is TGTGCCAGCAGCGATAGTGCAGGAGTTAATGAAAAACTGTTTTTT. This codes for CASSDSAGVNEKLFF. Filled out from reference TRBV9 and TRBJ1-4, the complete variable domain reads DSGVTQTPKHLITATGQRVTLRCSPRSGDLSVYWYQQSLDQGLQFLIQYYNGEERAKGNILERFSAQQFPDLHSELNLSSLELGDSALYFCASSDSAGVNEKLFFGSGTQLSVL.